The 19 T cell receptor delta chains below come from one sample, sequenced in a study of gamma-delta chains in newborns, infants, children. TCRdb reanalyzed the reads using CATT. The table has roughly 7,400 delta-chain clones, roughly 0.71% seen once. The sequencing sample was made of blood. All receptors derive from a child who was a newborn, infant or young child, either healthy, febrile or measles-vaccinated (not recorded which).

This clone was observed a handful of times. The J gene is TRDJ1, the V gene TRDV2; TRDD3 agrees at 10 bases. J was trimmed by 5 bases and V by 4 bases; bases with no gene match: 6. There are 14 residues in the CDR3. In germline, CDR1 is GEAIGNYY, CDR2 EKD. CDR3 residues: CACDILGDLDKLIF. The CDR3 bases are TGTGCCTGTGATATACTGGGGGATCTTGATAAACTCATCTTT.

The sample holds a few counts of this clone. One base away lies a much larger clone, so this may be a sequencing read error. CDR3 sequence reads: CACGKILGDFTWDTRQMFF. CDR3 DNA sequence: TGTGCCTGTGGCAAAATACTGGGGGATTTCACCTGGGACACCCGACAGATGTTTTTC. This chain links TRDV2 with TRDJ3; TRDD3 agrees at 10 bases. Germline-derived CDR1 and CDR2 are GEAIGNYY and EKD. This CDR3 spans 19 amino acids. With 5 bases clipped from V and 2 bases from J, the junction kept 11 bases outside the gene matches.

This clone was found a few times. TCRdb's protein for this DNA is that of a much larger clone and differs from the translation at residue 4, likely a read error; the protein shown is the DNA translation. CDR3 in amino acids: CACGTPGIQTSWDTRQMFF. The CDR3 DNA reads TGTGCCTGTGGCACCCCGGGGATACAAACCTCATGGGACACCCGACAGATGTTTTTC. The rearrangement uses TRDV2 and TRDJ3; TRDD3 matches 8 bases. Germline V gene data show CDR1 as GEAIGNYY and CDR2 as EKD. CDR3 length: 19 residues.

This clone is categorized as medium-sized. The same CDR3 also results from other DNA sequences found in this sample. The rearrangement joins TRDV2 to TRDJ3; TRDD3 aligns across 11 bases. The V gene's germline CDR1 is GEAIGNYY and CDR2 EKD. The CDR3 extends over 19 amino acids. V lost 3 bases, J lost 0 bases, and 6 bases stayed unmatched. CDR3 in DNA: TGTGCCTGTGACCCAGTACTGGGGGATAGCTCCTGGGACACCCGACAGATGTTTTTC. This codes for CACDPVLGDSSWDTRQMFF.

A word on this clone: This may be a read error: a much more frequent sequence differs by one nucleotide. The CDR3, as DNA: TGTGCCTGTGACTTAGCTGGGGGATACTCCTGGGACACCCGACAGGTGTTTTTC. Translation: CACDLAGGYSWDTRQVFF. The rearrangement uses TRDV2 and TRDJ3; TRDD3 matches at 11 bases. This CDR3 is built from 18 residues. Looked up from germline, CDR1 is GEAIGNYY and CDR2 is EKD.

This clone was counted only a few times. This DNA translates differently at residue 10 from the TCRdb protein, which is that of a much larger clone; a read error is likely, and the protein shown is the DNA's own translation. This sample also contains other DNA sequences that code for the same CDR3. This chain connects TRDV2 to TRDJ3; 9 bases match TRDD3. Germline CDR1 and CDR2: GEAIGNYY and EKD. The J segment lost 1 base and the V segment lost 0 bases, leaving 6 bases of the junction unmatched. CDR3 size: 19 residues. CDR3 sequence reads: CACDTVLGDSSWDTRQMFF. CDR3 coding DNA: TGTGCCTGTGACACCGTACTGGGGGACTCGTCCTGGGACACCCGACAGATGTTTTTC.

About this clone itself: TCRdb's entry gives the protein of a much larger clone, which mismatches this DNA's translation at residue 11, likely from a read error; the protein reported here is translated from the DNA. The rearrangement uses TRDV2 and TRDJ1; 10 bases map to TRDD3. Germline lookup yields CDR1 GEAIGNYY and CDR2 EKD. V was pared by 3 bases and J by 10 bases, with 10 bases of the junction left unmatched. There are 14 residues in the CDR3. The CDR3 nucleotides are TGTGCCTGTGACTACTGGGGGATTGGGGATCGACTCATCTTT. This sequence encodes CACDYWGIGDRLIF.

There are a few counts of this clone. Since a far larger clone is one base different, this is likely a read error. Other DNA sequences in the sample encode the same CDR3. The CDR3 here is CACDTGWGAASSWDTRQMFF. Written as DNA, the CDR3 is TGTGCCTGTGACACCGGCTGGGGGGCCGCTAGCTCCTGGGATACCCGACAGATGTTTTTC. This chain connects TRDV2 to TRDJ3, with 7 nucleotides matching TRDD3. Germline V gives CDR1 GEAIGNYY, CDR2 EKD. The CDR3 totals 20 residues.

This clone turned up a few times. The chain employs TRDV2 and TRDJ3; TRDD3 agrees at 8 bases. V shed 3 bases and J 0 bases; nucleotides not matched to a gene: 9. The germline V gene has CDR1 GEAIGNYY and CDR2 EKD. The CDR3 is made up of 19 amino acids. The CDR3 nucleotides are TGTGCCTGTGACCCACTGGGGGCGGAGATCTCCTGGGACACCCGACAGATGTTTTTC. Translation gives CACDPLGAEISWDTRQMFF.

To note about this clone: The mismatch at residue 13 between this DNA's translation and the TCRdb protein of a much larger clone likely reflects a read error; the protein shown is translated from the DNA. V is TRDV2 and J is TRDJ3; 10 nucleotides line up with TRDD3. The germline CDR1 and CDR2 sequences are GEAIGNYY and EKD. The CDR3 spans 18 residues. The CDR3 DNA sequence: TGTGCCTGTGACACTGGGGGATACAGCTCCTGGGACATCCGACAGATGTTTTTC. This sequence encodes CACDTGGYSSWDIRQMFF.

This clone came up a few times. A far larger clone is off by one base, so a read error is likely. The rearrangement links TRDV2 to TRDJ3; 9 nucleotides line up with TRDD3. The CDR3 has 19 residues. Germline V gives CDR1 GEAIGNYY, CDR2 EKD. CDR3 loop: CARDKLGDRRSWDTRQMFF. Here the CDR3 DNA reads TGTGCCCGTGACAAACTGGGGGACCGACGCTCCTGGGACACCCGACAGATGTTTTTC.

This clone occurred many times. A far larger clone is just one base off, so this is likely a read error. This chain joins TRDV2 and TRDJ2; TRDD3 aligns across 7 bases. The CDR3 runs 14 residues. The junction had 3 bases not matched to a gene; V was cut back by 1 base and J by 5 bases. Germline CDR1 is GEAIGNYY and CDR2 is EKD. For the CDR3, the DNA is TGTGCCTGTGACACTCTGGGGGGTACAGCACAACTCTTCTTT. Amino acids: CACDTLGGTAQLFF.

This clone was detected only a few times. This likely came from a read error, as a far larger clone is one base away. CDR3 bases: TGTGCCTGTGACAATATTGGGGGATCCTGGGACACCCGACAGATGTTTTTC. As protein: CACDNIGGSWDTRQMFF. The chain joins TRDV2 to TRDJ3; 7 nucleotides line up with TRDD3. With V trimmed by 2 bases and J by 1 base, 4 bases remained unmatched. The CDR3 has 17 residues. CDR1 and CDR2 from the germline V gene are GEAIGNYY and EKD.

This clone has only a few counts. This may be a read error, as it is one base from a much larger clone. DNA of the CDR3: TGTGCCTGTGACACGGTTGGGTTGGGGGATAAGGCAGCACAACTCTTCTTT. Its translation: CACDTVGLGDKAAQLFF. The V call is TRDV2, the J call TRDJ2; TRDD3 agrees at 9 bases. V dropped 1 base and J dropped 6; count of bases not matched to a gene: 11. Germline V gene data show CDR1 as GEAIGNYY and CDR2 as EKD. The CDR3 spans 17 residues.

This clone was detected a few times. It may be a read error: a sequence one base away is much more abundant. The chain recombines TRDV2 with TRDJ3; weak D call: TRDD3 (6 bases). The CDR3 length is 17 residues. Germline CDR1 and CDR2: GEAIGNYY and EKD. The DNA of the CDR3 is TGTGCCCGTGACTATGGGGGCGCGCCCTGGGACACCCGACAGATGTTTTTC. Residues: CARDYGGAPWDTRQMFF.

A note on this clone: This may arise from a read error, as a much more abundant clone is one base away. This chain joins TRDV2 and TRDJ3; maybe TRDD3 (5 bases). This CDR3 contains 15 residues. Germline V lookup: CDR1 GEAIGNYY, CDR2 EKD. For the CDR3, the DNA is TGTGCCTGTGACCTACTCTCCTGGGACACCCGACAGCTGTTTTTC. This translates into CACDLLSWDTRQLFF.

As regards this clone: At one of its ends the junction is not consistent with the germline gene, which may arise from a read error. The identical CDR3 is also encoded by other nucleotide sequences in the sample. The CDR3 sequence is CACDTGGSSPLSWDTRQMFF. The CDR3 bases are TGTGCCTGTGACACCGGGGGATCCTCCCCCCTCTCCTGGGACACCCGCCAGATGTTTTTC. This chain joins TRDV2 and TRDJ3, with 7 bases fitting TRDD3. CDR3 length: 20 residues. In germline, CDR1 is GEAIGNYY, CDR2 EKD.

This clone was detected ten times or more. Only one base separates this from a far larger clonotype, so it likely reflects a read error. Other nucleotide sequences in the sample specify the same CDR3. The chain is built from TRDV2 and TRDJ2; 10 bases agree with TRDD3. Germline assignment: CDR1 GEAIGNYY and CDR2 EKD. The CDR3 is 14 residues long. Written as DNA, the CDR3 is TGTGCCTGCGACACCTGGGGGATAACAGCACAACTCTTCTTT. It translates to CACDTWGITAQLFF.

This clone is deemed medium-sized. The chain joins TRDV2 to TRDJ3; weak D call: TRDD3 (6 bases). V dropped 3 bases and J dropped 10 bases, with 12 bases sitting between them. There are 14 residues in the CDR3. Germline loops: CDR1 GEAIGNYY, CDR2 EKD. The CDR3, as DNA: TGTGCCTGTGACCCCGTGGGGGGGACCCGACAGATGTTTTTC. Protein sequence: CACDPVGGTRQMFF.